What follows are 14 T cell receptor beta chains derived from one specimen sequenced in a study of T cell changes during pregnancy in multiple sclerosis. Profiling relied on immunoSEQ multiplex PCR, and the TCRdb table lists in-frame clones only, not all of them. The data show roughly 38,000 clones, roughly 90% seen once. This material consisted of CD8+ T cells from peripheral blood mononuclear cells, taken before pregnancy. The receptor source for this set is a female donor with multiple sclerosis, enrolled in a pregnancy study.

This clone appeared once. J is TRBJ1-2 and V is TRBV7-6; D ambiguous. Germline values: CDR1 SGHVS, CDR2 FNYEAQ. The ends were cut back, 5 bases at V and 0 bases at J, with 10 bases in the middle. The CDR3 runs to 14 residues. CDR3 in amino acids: CASSPLGANYGYTF. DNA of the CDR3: TGTGCCAGCAGCCCCCTCGGGGCTAACTATGGCTACACCTTC.

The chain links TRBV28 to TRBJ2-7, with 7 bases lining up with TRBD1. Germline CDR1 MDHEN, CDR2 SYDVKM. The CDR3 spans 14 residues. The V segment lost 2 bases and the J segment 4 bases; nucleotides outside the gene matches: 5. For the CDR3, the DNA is TGTGCCAGCAGTTTAGGTAGGGGGCGGTACGAGCAGTACTTC. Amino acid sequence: CASSLGRGRYEQYF.

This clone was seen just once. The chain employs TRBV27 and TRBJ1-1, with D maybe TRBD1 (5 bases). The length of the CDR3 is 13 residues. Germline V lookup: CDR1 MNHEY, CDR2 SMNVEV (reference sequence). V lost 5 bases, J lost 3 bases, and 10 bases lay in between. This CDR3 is CASSRSTDTEAFF. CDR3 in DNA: TGTGCCAGCAGTCGATCGACAGACACTGAAGCTTTCTTT.

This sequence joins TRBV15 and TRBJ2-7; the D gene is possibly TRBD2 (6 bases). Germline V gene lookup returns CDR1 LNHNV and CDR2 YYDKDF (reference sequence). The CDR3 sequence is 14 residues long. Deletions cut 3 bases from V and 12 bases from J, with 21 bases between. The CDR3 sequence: CATSRGLSGTPWYF. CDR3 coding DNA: TGTGCCACCAGCAGGGGACTTTCGGGGACCCCGTGGTACTTC.

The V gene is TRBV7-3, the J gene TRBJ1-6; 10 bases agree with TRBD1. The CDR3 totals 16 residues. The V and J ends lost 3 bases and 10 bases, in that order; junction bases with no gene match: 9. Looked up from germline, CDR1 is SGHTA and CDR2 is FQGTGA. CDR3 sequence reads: CASSLGQGNGGSPLHF. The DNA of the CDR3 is TGTGCCAGCAGCTTGGGACAGGGGAACGGAGGGTCACCCCTCCACTTT.

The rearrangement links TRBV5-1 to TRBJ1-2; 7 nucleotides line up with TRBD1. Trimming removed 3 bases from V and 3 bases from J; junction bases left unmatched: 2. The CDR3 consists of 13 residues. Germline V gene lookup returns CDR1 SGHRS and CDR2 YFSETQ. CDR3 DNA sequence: TGCGCCAGCAGCTGGGACAGATACTATGGCTACACCTTC. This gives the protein CASSWDRYYGYTF. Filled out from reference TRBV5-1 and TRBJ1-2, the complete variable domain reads KAGVTQTPRYLIKTRGQQVTLSCSPISGHRSVSWYQQTPGQGLQFLFEYFSETQRNKGNFPGRFSGRQFSNSRSEMNVSTLELGDSALYLCASSWDRYYGYTFGSGTRLTVV.

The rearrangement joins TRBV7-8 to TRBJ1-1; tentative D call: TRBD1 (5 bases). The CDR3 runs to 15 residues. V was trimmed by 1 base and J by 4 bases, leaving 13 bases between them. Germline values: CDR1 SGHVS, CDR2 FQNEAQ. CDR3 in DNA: TGTGCCAGCAGCTTAGTGGGGGGTTGGGGCACTGAAGCTTTCTTT. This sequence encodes CASSLVGGWGTEAFF.

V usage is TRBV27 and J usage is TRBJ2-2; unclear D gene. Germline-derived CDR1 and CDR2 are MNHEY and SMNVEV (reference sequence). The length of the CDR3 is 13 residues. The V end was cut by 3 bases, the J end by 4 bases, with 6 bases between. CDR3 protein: CASSLSVTGELFF. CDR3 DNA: TGTGCCAGCAGTTTGTCGGTCACCGGGGAGCTGTTTTTT.

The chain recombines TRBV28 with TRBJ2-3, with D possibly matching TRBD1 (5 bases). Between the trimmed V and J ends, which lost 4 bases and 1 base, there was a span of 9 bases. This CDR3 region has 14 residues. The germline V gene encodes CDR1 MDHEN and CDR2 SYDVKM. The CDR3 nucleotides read TGTGCCAGCAGTTCCCTGACAGGCACAGATACGCAGTATTTT. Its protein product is CASSSLTGTDTQYF.

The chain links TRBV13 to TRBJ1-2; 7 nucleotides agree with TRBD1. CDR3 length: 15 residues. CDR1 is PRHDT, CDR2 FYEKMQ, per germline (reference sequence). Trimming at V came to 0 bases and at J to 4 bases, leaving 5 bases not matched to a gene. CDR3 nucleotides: TGTGCCAGCAGCTTAGGGGTAGGGGGCTTCTATGGCTACACCTTC. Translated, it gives CASSLGVGGFYGYTF.

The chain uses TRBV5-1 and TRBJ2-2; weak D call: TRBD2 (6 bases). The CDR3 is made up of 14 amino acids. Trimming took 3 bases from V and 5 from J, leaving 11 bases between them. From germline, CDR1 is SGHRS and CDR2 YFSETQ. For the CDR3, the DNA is TGCGCCAGCAGCTCACTCGGGGGTACCGGGGAGCTGTTTTTT. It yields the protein CASSSLGGTGELFF.

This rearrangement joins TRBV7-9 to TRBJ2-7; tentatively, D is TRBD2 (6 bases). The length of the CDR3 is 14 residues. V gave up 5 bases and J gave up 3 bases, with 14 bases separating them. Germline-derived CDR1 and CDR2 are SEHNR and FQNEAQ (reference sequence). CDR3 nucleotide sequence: TGTGCCAGCAGCCCCCCCGAAGCGGGCTACGAGCAGTACTTC. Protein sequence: CASSPPEAGYEQYF.

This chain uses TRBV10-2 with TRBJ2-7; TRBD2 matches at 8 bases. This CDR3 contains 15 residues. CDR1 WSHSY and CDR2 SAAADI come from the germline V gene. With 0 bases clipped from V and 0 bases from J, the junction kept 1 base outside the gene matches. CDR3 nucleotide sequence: TGCGCCAGCAGTGAGTCGACTAGCGCCTCCTACGAGCAGTACTTC. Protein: CASSESTSASYEQYF.

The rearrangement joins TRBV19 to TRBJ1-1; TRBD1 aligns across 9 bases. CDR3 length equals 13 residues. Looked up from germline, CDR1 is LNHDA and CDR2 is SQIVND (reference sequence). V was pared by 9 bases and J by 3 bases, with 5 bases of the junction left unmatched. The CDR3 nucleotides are TGTGCCAGCCGGACAGGGGAAGACACTGAAGCTTTCTTT. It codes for CASRTGEDTEAFF.